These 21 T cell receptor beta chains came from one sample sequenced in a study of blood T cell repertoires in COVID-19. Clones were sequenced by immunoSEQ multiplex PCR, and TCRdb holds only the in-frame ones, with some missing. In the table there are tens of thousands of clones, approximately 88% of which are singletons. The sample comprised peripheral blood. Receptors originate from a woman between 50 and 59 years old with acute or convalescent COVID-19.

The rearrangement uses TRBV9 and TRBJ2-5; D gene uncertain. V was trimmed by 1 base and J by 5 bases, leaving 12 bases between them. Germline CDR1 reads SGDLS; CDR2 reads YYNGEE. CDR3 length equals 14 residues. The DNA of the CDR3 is TGTGCCAGCAGCGTACCCACAACGTCGGAGACCCAGTACTTC. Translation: CASSVPTTSETQYF.

The CDR3 coding sequence is TGTGCCAGCAGTTCGGGAGAGAGAGGCTACACCTTC. It translates to CASSSGERGYTF. This chain connects TRBV28 to TRBJ1-2, with D uncertain. The V gene's germline CDR1 is MDHEN and CDR2 SYDVKM. The CDR3 is 12 amino acids. V lost 4 bases, J lost 8 bases, and 11 bases lay in between.

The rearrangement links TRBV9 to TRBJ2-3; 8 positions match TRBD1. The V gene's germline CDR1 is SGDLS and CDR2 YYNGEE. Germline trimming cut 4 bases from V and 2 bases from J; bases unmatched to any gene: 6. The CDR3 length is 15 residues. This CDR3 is CASSFRTGNTDTQYF. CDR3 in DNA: TGTGCCAGCAGCTTTAGGACAGGGAACACAGATACGCAGTATTTT.

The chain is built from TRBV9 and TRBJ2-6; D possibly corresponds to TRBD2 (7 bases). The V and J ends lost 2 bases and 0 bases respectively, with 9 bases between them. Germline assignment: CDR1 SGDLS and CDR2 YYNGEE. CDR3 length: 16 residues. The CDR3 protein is CASSVGGLSGANVLTF. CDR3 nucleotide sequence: TGTGCCAGCAGCGTCGGGGGGCTCTCTGGGGCCAACGTCCTGACTTTC.

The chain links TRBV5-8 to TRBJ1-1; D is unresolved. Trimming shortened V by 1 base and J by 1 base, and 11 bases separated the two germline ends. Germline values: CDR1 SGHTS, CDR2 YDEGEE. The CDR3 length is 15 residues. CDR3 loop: CASSLSGRQNTEAFF. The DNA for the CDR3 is TGTGCCAGCAGCTTGTCCGGCAGACAGAACACTGAAGCTTTCTTT.

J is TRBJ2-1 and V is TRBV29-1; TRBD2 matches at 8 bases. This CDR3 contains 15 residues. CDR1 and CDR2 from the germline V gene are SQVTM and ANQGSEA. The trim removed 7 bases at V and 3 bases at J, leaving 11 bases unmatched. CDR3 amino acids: CSDLERESFYNEQFF. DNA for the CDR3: TGCAGCGACCTAGAGCGGGAGAGCTTCTACAATGAGCAGTTCTTC.

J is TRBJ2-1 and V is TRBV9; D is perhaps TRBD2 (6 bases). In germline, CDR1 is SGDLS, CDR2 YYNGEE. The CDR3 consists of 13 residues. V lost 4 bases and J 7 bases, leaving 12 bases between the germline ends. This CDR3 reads CASSIGGENEQFF. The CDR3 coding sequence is TGTGCCAGCAGCATTGGCGGGGAAAATGAGCAGTTCTTC. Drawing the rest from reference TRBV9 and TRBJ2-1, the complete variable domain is DSGVTQTPKHLITATGQRVTLRCSPRSGDLSVYWYQQSLDQGLQFLIQYYNGEERAKGNILERFSAQQFPDLHSELNLSSLELGDSALYFCASSIGGENEQFFGPGTRLTVL.

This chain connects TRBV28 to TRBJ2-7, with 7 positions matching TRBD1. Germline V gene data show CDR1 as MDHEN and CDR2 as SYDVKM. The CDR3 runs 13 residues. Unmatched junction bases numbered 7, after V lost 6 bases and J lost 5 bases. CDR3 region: CASRPQGDHEQYF. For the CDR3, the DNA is TGTGCCAGCAGACCCCAGGGGGATCACGAGCAGTACTTC.

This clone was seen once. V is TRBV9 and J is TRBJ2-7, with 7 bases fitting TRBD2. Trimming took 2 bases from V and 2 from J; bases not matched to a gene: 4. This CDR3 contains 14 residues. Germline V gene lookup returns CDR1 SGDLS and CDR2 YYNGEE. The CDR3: CASSVTSTTYEQYF. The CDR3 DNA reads TGTGCCAGCAGCGTGACTAGCACAACCTACGAGCAGTACTTC.

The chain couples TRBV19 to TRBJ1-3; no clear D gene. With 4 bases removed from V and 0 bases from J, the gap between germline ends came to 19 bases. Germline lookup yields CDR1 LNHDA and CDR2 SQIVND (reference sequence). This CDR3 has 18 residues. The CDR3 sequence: CASSTSSRGRFSGNTIYF. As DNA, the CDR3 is TGTGCCAGTAGTACCAGCTCGCGGGGAAGGTTCTCTGGAAACACCATATATTTT.

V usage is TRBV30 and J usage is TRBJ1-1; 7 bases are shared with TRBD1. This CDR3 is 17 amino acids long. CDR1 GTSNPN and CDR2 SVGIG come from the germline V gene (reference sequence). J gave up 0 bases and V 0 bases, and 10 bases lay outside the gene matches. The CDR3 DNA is TGTGCCTGGAGTGTCCCAGGGGGGATTCGGGTGAACACTGAAGCTTTCTTT. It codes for CAWSVPGGIRVNTEAFF.

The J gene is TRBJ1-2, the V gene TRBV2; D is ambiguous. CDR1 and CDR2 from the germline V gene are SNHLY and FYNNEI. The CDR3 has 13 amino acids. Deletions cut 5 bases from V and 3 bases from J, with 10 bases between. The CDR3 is CASSLTEHYGYTF. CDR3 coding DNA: TGTGCCAGCAGTCTAACAGAACACTATGGCTACACCTTC.

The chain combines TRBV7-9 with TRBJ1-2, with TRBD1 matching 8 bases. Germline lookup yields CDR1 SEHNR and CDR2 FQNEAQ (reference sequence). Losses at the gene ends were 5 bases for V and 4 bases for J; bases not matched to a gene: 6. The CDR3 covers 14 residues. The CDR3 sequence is CASSPTGDGYGYTF. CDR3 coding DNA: TGTGCCAGCAGCCCGACAGGGGATGGCTATGGCTACACCTTC.

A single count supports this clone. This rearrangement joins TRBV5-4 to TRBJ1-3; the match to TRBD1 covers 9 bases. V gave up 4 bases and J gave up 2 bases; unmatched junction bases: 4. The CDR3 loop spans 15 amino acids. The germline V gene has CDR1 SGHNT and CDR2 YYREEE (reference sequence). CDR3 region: CASSVGTGTGNTIYF. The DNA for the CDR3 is TGTGCCAGCAGCGTCGGGACAGGGACTGGAAACACCATATATTTT.

The CDR3 protein is CASSHSGGTYNEQFF. In DNA form, the CDR3 reads TGTGCCAGCAGCCATAGCGGGGGAACCTACAATGAGCAGTTCTTC. The genes are TRBV3-1 (or the pseudogene TRBV3-2) and TRBJ2-1, with 9 nucleotides matching TRBD2. The V gene's germline CDR1 is LGHDT and CDR2 YNNKEL (reference sequence). Trimming cost V 3 bases and J 2 bases; bases outside gene matches: 2. The CDR3 is 15 residues long.

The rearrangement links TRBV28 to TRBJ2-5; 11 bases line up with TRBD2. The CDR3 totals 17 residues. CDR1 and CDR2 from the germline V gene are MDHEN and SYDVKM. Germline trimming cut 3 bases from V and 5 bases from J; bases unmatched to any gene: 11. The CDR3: CASSLGSGRARRETQYF. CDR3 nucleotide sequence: TGTGCCAGCAGTTTGGGTAGCGGGAGGGCCCGCAGGGAGACCCAGTACTTC.

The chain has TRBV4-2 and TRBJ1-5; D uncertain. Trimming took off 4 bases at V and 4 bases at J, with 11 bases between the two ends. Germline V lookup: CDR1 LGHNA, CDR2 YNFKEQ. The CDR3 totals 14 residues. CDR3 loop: CASSPYDGNQPQHF. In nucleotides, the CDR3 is TGTGCCAGCAGCCCCTACGACGGGAATCAGCCCCAGCATTTT.

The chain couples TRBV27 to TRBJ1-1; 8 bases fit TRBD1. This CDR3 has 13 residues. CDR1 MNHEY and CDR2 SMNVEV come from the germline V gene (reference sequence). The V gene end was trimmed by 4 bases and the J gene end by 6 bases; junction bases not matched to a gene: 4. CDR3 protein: CASSSATGAEAFF. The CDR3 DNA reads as TGTGCCAGCAGTTCGGCGACAGGGGCTGAAGCTTTCTTT.

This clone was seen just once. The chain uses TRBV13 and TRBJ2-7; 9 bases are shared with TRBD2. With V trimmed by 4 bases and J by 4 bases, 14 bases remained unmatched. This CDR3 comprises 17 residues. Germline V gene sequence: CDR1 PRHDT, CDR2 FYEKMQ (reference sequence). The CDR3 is CASSSKSGGQRNYEQYF. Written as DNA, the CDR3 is TGTGCCAGCAGCTCGAAGAGCGGGGGGCAGCGGAATTACGAGCAGTACTTC.

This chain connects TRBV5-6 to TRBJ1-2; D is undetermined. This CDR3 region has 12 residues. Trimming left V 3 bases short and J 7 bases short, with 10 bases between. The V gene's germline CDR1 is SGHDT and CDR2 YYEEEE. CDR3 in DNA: TGTGCCAGCAGCTACCGAACGGGTGGCTACACCTTC. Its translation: CASSYRTGGYTF.

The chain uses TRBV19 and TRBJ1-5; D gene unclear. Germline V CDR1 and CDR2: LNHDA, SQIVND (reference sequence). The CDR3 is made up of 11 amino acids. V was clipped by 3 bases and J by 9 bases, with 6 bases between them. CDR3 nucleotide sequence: TGTGCCAGTAGTATTGGCTTGCCCCAGCATTTT. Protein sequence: CASSIGLPQHF.